Listed here is a single T cell receptor beta chain. Its antigen is undetermined. This CDR3 has 16 amino acids. Trimming removed 3 bases from V and 7 bases from J; junction bases left unmatched: 12. The germline gives CDR1 SGHTA, CDR2 FQGNSA. These data come from a study of T cell repertoires in cytomegalovirus infection. Looking at the study overall: The public TCR beta signatures pointed to both CMV infection and matching HLA type.

TCRdb used MiXCR to reprocess the reads, holding one entry per CDR3 protein. The data contain some 560,000 distinct CDR3 sequences, around 40% of them singletons. The study's findings and limits: The study identified carriers of CMV plus the relevant HLA from cumulative public TCR beta family frequency.

Material: cultured PBMCs, obtained from culture after CMV antigen stimulation. The V gene is TRBV7-2, the J gene TRBJ2-1; 7 bases agree with TRBD2. The sequence was collected from a human donor in good health (CMV status not recorded). Some clones in this sample may be carry-over from other donors' samples. The CDR3 DNA reads TGTGCCAGCAGCTTGCCCACCTGGGGGGGTTTGAATGAGCAGTTCTTC. Translating it yields CASSLPTWGGLNEQFF.